One and the same sample provided the 21 T cell receptor beta chains below, sequenced in a study of blood T cells in healthy people across ages. Primers used in a second PCR of roughly 6 to 12 cycles were a sample-barcoded 5' primer and a J-beta primer mix. MiXCR, applied by TCRdb to the 5' RACE reads, yields one record per CDR3 protein. The sample contains about 1.8 million distinct CDR3 sequences, roughly 52% of which appear only once. Sequencing input: blood. These receptors came from a woman aged 40-49 years in good health.

CDR3 coding DNA: TGTGCCAGCAGCAAAGCTATCAGCCCCGGGCCGTCCTACGAGCAGTACTTC. Protein product: CASSKAISPGPSYEQYF. The V gene is TRBV3-1, the J gene TRBJ2-7; D uncertain. V was clipped by 5 bases and J by 1 base, with 21 bases between them. Germline V CDR1 and CDR2: LGHDT, YNNKEL (reference sequence). This CDR3 comprises 17 residues.

A few counts support this clonotype. A much more abundant neighbour one base away suggests this may be a read error. The chain is built from TRBV5-1 and TRBJ2-7; no firm D call. The CDR3 sequence is 13 residues long. The ends were cut back, 2 bases at V and 2 bases at J, with 8 bases in the middle. CDR1 and CDR2 from the germline V gene are SGHRS and YFSETQ. The CDR3 coding sequence is TGCGCCAGCAGCTTCTTACAGCCCTACGAGCAGTACTTC. It encodes CASSFLQPYEQYF.

The J gene is TRBJ2-3, the V gene TRBV20-1, with D perhaps given as TRBD1 or TRBD2 (5 bases each). Per germline, CDR1 DFQATT and CDR2 SNEGSKA (reference sequence). V shed 6 bases and J shed 4 bases, with 20 bases lying between them. The CDR3 is made up of 15 amino acids. The DNA for the CDR3 is TGCAGTGCGCCCGGGGCCCCCACAGGACCAGATACGCAGTATTTT. Amino acids: CSAPGAPTGPDTQYF.

The DNA of the CDR3 is TGTGCCAGCAGTTCCTATCTGGGGACACCCTCGGAGACCCAGTACTTC. As protein: CASSSYLGTPSETQYF. This rearrangement joins TRBV12-3 or TRBV12-4 to TRBJ2-5, with D perhaps matching TRBD1 (6 bases). The ends were cut back, 4 bases at V and 5 bases at J, with 20 bases in the middle. The CDR3 is 16 amino acids.

The chain carries TRBV20-1 and TRBJ2-7, with 7 bases identical to TRBD2. CDR1 is DFQATT, CDR2 SNEGSKA, per germline (reference sequence). V shed 3 bases and J 7 bases; nucleotides not matched to a gene: 6. There are 12 residues in the CDR3. CDR3 loop: CSARRAGNEQYF. The DNA for the CDR3 is TGCAGTGCTAGGCGAGCGGGAAATGAGCAGTACTTC.

The rearrangement links TRBV10-3 to TRBJ2-5, with a weak D call TRBD2 (6 bases). Germline assignment: CDR1 ENHRY and CDR2 SYGVKD. This CDR3 contains 14 residues. V was pared by 2 bases and J by 2 bases, with 9 bases between. DNA of the CDR3: TGTGCCATCAGTGAGAGGACTAAACAAGAGACCCAGTACTTC. Amino acid sequence: CAISERTKQETQYF.

This chain's CDR3 is CASEPTGTGASEQYF. CDR3 nucleotide sequence: TGTGCCAGCGAACCCACCGGGACAGGGGCCTCCGAGCAGTACTTC. The chain uses TRBV6-2 or TRBV6-3 and TRBJ2-7; 10 bases line up with TRBD1. The CDR3 contains 15 residues. J was trimmed by 6 bases and V by 8 bases; bases with no gene match: 13. Germline V gene sequence: CDR1 MNHEY, CDR2 SVGEGT.

The V gene is TRBV29-1, the J gene TRBJ2-7; 7 nucleotides align to TRBD1. Germline V gives CDR1 SQVTM, CDR2 ANQGSEA. The length of the CDR3 is 14 residues. V trimming: 5 bases; J trimming: 0 bases; junction bases outside the gene matches: 7. The CDR3 region has the DNA TGCAGCGTTAACCGGGACAGAAGCTCCTACGAGCAGTACTTC. It translates to CSVNRDRSSYEQYF.

This chain uses TRBV20-1 with TRBJ2-1, with 7 nucleotides matching TRBD2. The CDR3 is 12 amino acids. The junction had 4 bases not matched to a gene; V was cut back by 7 bases and J by 4 bases. Germline CDR1 and CDR2: DFQATT and SNEGSKA (reference sequence). The CDR3 DNA sequence: TGCAGTGGAGAGCGGGGTTACAATGAGCAGTTCTTC. This translates into CSGERGYNEQFF.

V gene TRBV27 combines with J gene TRBJ2-5, with 7 bases matching TRBD1. The DNA matches TRBJ2-7 better at its end, which makes the J call doubtful. CDR1 MNHEY and CDR2 SMNVEV come from the germline V gene (reference sequence). The CDR3 length is 14 residues. The CDR3 here is CASSLSNRGNEQYF. The CDR3 nucleotides read TGTGCCAGCAGTTTATCGAACAGGGGAAACGAGCAGTACTTC.

The genes are TRBV7-2 and TRBJ2-1, with D tentatively TRBD1 (6 bases). The CDR3 runs to 19 residues. V lost 5 bases to trimming and J lost 4 bases, with 27 bases between them. Germline CDR1 and CDR2: SGHTA and FQGNSA. In DNA, the CDR3 is TGTGCCAGCAGCCGATGGGGGCAGGGCTTCGGTGTCGTATACAATGAGCAGTTCTTC. Translated, it gives CASSRWGQGFGVVYNEQFF.

This sequence joins TRBV20-1 and TRBJ1-5; the D is unclear. The V end was cut by 5 bases, the J end by 4 bases, with 18 bases between. This CDR3 has 15 amino acids. Germline values: CDR1 DFQATT, CDR2 SNEGSKA (reference sequence). For the CDR3, the DNA is TGCAGTGCTCGGCCGGGTACGAGGAGGAATCAGCCCCAGCATTTT. Amino acid sequence: CSARPGTRRNQPQHF.

The chain couples TRBV15 to TRBJ2-4, with unresolved D. Trimming shortened V by 8 bases and J by 8 bases, and 16 bases separated the two germline ends. Germline-derived CDR1 and CDR2 are LNHNV and YYDKDF (reference sequence). CDR3 length: 13 residues. As DNA, the CDR3 is TGTGCCACCGGACCCATAAACGAGGACATTCAGTACTTC. The encoded protein is CATGPINEDIQYF.

This clonotype was recorded a few times. This rearrangement joins TRBV25-1 to TRBJ1-1; D not resolved. Germline lookup yields CDR1 MGHDK and CDR2 SYGVNS. V was shortened by 3 bases and J by 0 bases, with 2 bases between the two germline ends. The CDR3 has 12 residues. CDR3 DNA: TGTGCCAGCAGTGAGGTGAACACTGAAGCTTTCTTT. This codes for CASSEVNTEAFF.

The rearrangement links TRBV20-1 to TRBJ2-1, with D uncertain. The CDR3 consists of 14 residues. The germline CDR1 and CDR2 sequences are DFQATT and SNEGSKA (reference sequence). V was trimmed by 5 bases and J by 13 bases, leaving 24 bases between them. CDR3 DNA: TGCAGTGCTGTCCGTATGGCGAGCGTTAAGACCCAGTTCTTC. Residues: CSAVRMASVKTQFF.

V is TRBV2 and J is TRBJ2-1, with D perhaps matching TRBD1 or TRBD2 (5 bases each). The CDR3 extends over 14 amino acids. The germline gives CDR1 SNHLY, CDR2 FYNNEI. The V gene lost 8 bases and the J gene lost 1 base, with 12 bases spanning the gap. The CDR3 region has the DNA TGTGCCAGCCGCCGGGACGGGTCCTACAATGAGCAGTTCTTC. As protein: CASRRDGSYNEQFF. Supplemented by reference TRBV2 and TRBJ2-1, the full variable domain reads EPEVTQTPSHQVTQMGQEVILRCVPISNHLYFYWYRQILGQKVEFLVSFYNNEISEKSEIFDDQFSVERPDGSNFTLKIRSTKLEDSAMYFCASRRDGSYNEQFFGPGTRLTVL.

The rearrangement joins TRBV7-9 to TRBJ2-4, with D uncertain. Germline values: CDR1 SEHNR, CDR2 FQNEAQ (reference sequence). The CDR3 is 16 residues long. The V and J ends lost 1 base and 0 bases respectively, with 10 bases between them. Written as DNA, the CDR3 is TGTGCCAGCAGCTTAGAGGGAAACCTAGCCAAAAACATTCAGTACTTC. Protein sequence: CASSLEGNLAKNIQYF. Using reference TRBV7-9 and TRBJ2-4 for the parts outside the CDR3, the full variable domain is DTGVSQNPRHKITKRGQNVTFRCDPISEHNRLYWYRQTLGQGPEFLTYFQNEAQLEKSRLLSDRFSAERPKGSFSTLEIQRTEQGDSAMYLCASSLEGNLAKNIQYFGAGTRLSVL.

This clonotype was found a few times. The rearrangement joins TRBV10-3 to TRBJ1-6; TRBD1 agrees at 11 bases. Trimming removed 6 bases from V and 7 bases from J; junction bases left unmatched: 5. Germline V lookup: CDR1 ENHRY, CDR2 SYGVKD. CDR3 length equals 15 residues. In DNA form, the CDR3 reads TGTGCCATCAGAGGACAGGGGGCCCTCAATTCACCCCTCCACTTT. It is translated as CAIRGQGALNSPLHF.

V usage is TRBV6-5 and J usage is TRBJ1-1; D is undetermined. This CDR3 spans 15 amino acids. CDR1 and CDR2 (germline): MNHEY, SVGAGI. V was shortened by 0 bases and J by 6 bases, with 14 bases between the two germline ends. CDR3 residues: CASSYSDTPVPEAFF. In nucleotides, the CDR3 is TGTGCCAGCAGTTACTCAGACACCCCGGTCCCTGAAGCTTTCTTT.

This chain connects TRBV7-2 to TRBJ2-5; 9 nucleotides match TRBD2. J gave up 4 bases and V 3 bases, and 3 bases lay outside the gene matches. There are 14 residues in the CDR3. Looked up from germline, CDR1 is SGHTA and CDR2 is FQGNSA. The CDR3 DNA is TGTGCCAGCAGCTTCGCTAGCGGGGTAGAGACCCAGTACTTC. This codes for CASSFASGVETQYF.

This clonotype was seen a few times. This chain links TRBV9 with TRBJ2-7; D call uncertain. This CDR3 region has 14 residues. Germline assignment: CDR1 SGDLS and CDR2 YYNGEE. V shed 0 bases and J shed 1 base, with 8 bases lying between them. The CDR3 DNA follows: TGTGCCAGCAGCGTAGGTTTCGGGTCCTACGAGCAGTACTTC. It translates to CASSVGFGSYEQYF.